This T cell receptor beta chain emerged from a study of vaccination effects on CD4 cells after COVID-19. This clone occurred once. The target antigen is unknown. Data came from immunoSEQ multiplex PCR; TCRdb stores just in-frame clones and leaves some out. Altogether about 38,000 clones are present, 70% to 85% being singletons, with the ten largest covering roughly 1.9%. Before any sequencing was done, the ViraFEST assay used viral peptide pools to expand antigen-specific CD4+ T cells. Culture lasted 10 days before CD4+ T cell isolation. Of the BNT162b2 and mRNA-1273 vaccines, participants received two doses of one or the other. Fresh IL-2-containing medium replaced half the medium on days 3 and 7. V was shortened by 1 base and J by 8 bases, with 19 bases between the two germline ends. The germline V gene encodes CDR1 MGHRA and CDR2 YSYEKL. This CDR3 region has 16 residues.

This sequence joins TRBV4-1 and TRBJ2-3; perhaps TRBD1 as D (6 bases). Source: CD4+ T cells from PBMCs cultured with HCoV-NL63 spike peptides, taken after COVID-19 vaccination. The source of this sequence is a human donor who received a COVID-19 vaccine. Some clones in this sample may be carry-over from other donors' samples. CDR3 bases: TGCGCCAGCAGCCAAGTAAGGAAGGGGGTACTCGCTACGCAGTATTTT. Its translation is CASSQVRKGVLATQYF.